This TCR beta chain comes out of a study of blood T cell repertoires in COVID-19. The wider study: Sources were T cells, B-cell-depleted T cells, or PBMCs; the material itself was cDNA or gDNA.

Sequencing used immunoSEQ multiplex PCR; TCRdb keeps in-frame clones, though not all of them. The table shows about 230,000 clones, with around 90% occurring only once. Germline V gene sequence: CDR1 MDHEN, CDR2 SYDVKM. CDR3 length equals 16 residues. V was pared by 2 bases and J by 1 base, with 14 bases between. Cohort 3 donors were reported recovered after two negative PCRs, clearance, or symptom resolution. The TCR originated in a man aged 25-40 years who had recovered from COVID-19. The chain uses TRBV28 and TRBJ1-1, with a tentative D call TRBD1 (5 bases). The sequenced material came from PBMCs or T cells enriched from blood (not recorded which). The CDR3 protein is CASSLRTPLSNTEAFF. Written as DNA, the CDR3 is TGTGCCAGCAGTTTACGGACACCACTCTCGAACACTGAAGCTTTCTTT.